This T cell receptor beta chain comes out of a study of blood T cell repertoires in COVID-19. The overall study: T cells, B-cell-depleted T cells, or PBMCs supplied cDNA or gDNA.

Cohorts were determined from participant-reported clinical history. Trimming shortened V by 2 bases and J by 8 bases, and 10 bases separated the two germline ends. Germline V gene data show CDR1 as MDHEN and CDR2 as SYDVKM. This CDR3 is 14 amino acids long. In the original analysis: The authors estimated nucleated cell counts from reference gene primer amplification. Libraries were prepared by immunoSEQ multiplex PCR; TCRdb keeps only in-frame clonotypes and omits some of them. V, J and clone size were drawn from that table, and D and trimming were deduced from the DNA. Of almost 500,000 clones listed, 80% to 90% are singletons.

Sequenced input: PBMCs or T cells enriched from blood (not recorded which). The receptor was isolated from a woman aged 55-70 years who had recovered from COVID-19. The V call is TRBV28, the J call TRBJ1-6, with D possibly TRBD1 on 5 matching bases. In DNA form, the CDR3 reads TGTGCCAGCAGTTTACGGACAACTTATTCACCCCTCCACTTT. Amino acid sequence: CASSLRTTYSPLHF.